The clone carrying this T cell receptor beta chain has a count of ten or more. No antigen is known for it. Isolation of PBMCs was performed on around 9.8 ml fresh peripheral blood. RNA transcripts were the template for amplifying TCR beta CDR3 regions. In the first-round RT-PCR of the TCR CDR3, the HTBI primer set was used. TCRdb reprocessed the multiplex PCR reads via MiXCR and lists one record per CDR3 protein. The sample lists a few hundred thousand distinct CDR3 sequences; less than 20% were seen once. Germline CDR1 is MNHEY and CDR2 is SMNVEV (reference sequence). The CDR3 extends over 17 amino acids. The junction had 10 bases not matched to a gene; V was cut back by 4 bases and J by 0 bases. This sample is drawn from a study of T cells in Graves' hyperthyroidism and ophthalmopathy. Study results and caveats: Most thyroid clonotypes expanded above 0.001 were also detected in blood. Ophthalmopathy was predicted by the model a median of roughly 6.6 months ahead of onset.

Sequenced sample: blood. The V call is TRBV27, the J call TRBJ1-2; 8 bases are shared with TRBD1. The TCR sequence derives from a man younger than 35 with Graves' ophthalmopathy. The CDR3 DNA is TGTGCCAGCAGTTCCGACAGGGGAACCCAAGCTAACTATGGCTACACCTTC. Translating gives CASSSDRGTQANYGYTF.